Sequencing of this T cell receptor (beta chain) was carried out in a study of T-cell reconstitution after alpha-beta-depleted transplantation in children. Study findings and constraints: Expanded graft clones, several hundred of them, were reportedly the source of alpha-beta T cells about two months after transplant. T-cell counts and diversity at one year following transplant were attributed mainly to newly produced T cells. Some patients' high day-60 TCRbeta diversity was attributed to recipient cells surviving conditioning.

Unique molecular identifiers were incorporated when the TCRbeta library was constructed. One entry per CDR3 protein results from TCRdb running MiXCR on the PCR reads. In the table there are about 300,000 distinct CDR3 sequences, about a tenth of which are singletons. This clonotype was recorded many times. What it recognizes is unknown. Trimming took 4 bases from V and 3 from J; bases not matched to a gene: 15. The CDR3 loop spans 20 amino acids. The germline V gene has CDR1 SGHNT and CDR2 YENEEA. This chain joins TRBV11-3 and TRBJ2-1, with TRBD2 matching over 13 bases. Sequencing was performed on PBMCs, taken before TCRalphabeta/CD19-depleted stem cell transplant. The source is a boy under three years old with acute myeloid leukemia, due to receive a stem cell transplant. CDR3 sequence reads: CASSSRDTPGLAGIYNEQFF. The CDR3 DNA reads as TGTGCCAGCAGCTCCCGGGACACCCCGGGACTAGCGGGGATCTACAATGAGCAGTTCTTC.